In this sample, the clone carrying this T cell receptor beta chain turned up many times. The record originates from a study of Graves' ophthalmopathy and Graves' hyperthyroidism. The overall study: Untreated patients at initial diagnosis provided peripheral blood.

RNA transcripts were the template, and TCR beta CDR3 regions were amplified from them. An opening RT-PCR round employed HTBI primers and preceded a second-round multiplex PCR. MiXCR, run by TCRdb on the multiplex PCR reads, gives a single entry per CDR3 protein. The sample contains roughly 160,000 distinct CDR3 sequences, just under 40% of which appear only once. Having ophthalmopathy, the donors showed moderate-to-severe activity, CAS ≥3 and NOSPECS ≥4, with disease lasting under 3 months. The CDR3 consists of 17 residues. V gave up 1 base and J gave up 4 bases; unmatched junction bases: 12. Germline V gene sequence: CDR1 SQVTM, CDR2 ANQGSEA.

This clonotype was sampled from a man aged 25-45 years with Graves' ophthalmopathy. Sequenced input: peripheral blood. This chain uses TRBV29-1 with TRBJ1-1; 10 bases match TRBD1. DNA of the CDR3: TGCAGCGTTGAAGGTAGGGATCTGGGACAGGGGACCACTGAAGCTTTCTTT. Translation gives CSVEGRDLGQGTTEAFF.